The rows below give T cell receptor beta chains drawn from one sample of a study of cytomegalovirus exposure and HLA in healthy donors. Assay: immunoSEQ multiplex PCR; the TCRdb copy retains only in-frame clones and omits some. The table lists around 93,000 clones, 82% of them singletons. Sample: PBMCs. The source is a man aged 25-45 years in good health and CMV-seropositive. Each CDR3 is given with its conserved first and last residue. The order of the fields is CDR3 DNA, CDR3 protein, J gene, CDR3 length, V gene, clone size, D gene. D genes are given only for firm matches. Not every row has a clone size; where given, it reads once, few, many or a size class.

CDR3nt: TGTGCTAGTGGTTTGGGGGACACCGGCAATCAGCCCCAGCATTTT; CDR3aa: CASGLGDTGNQPQHF; j_gene: TRBJ1-5; len: 15; v_gene: TRBV12-5; abundance: few; d_gene: -
CDR3nt: TGTGCCAGCCGACCCCCCGGCGGGTTCGCAGATACGCAGTATTTT; CDR3aa: CASRPPGGFADTQYF; j_gene: TRBJ2-3; len: 15; v_gene: TRBV7-9; abundance: few; d_gene: -
CDR3nt: TGCGCCAGCAGTGAAAGGGGGCCCACCTACAATGAGCAGTTCTTC; CDR3aa: CASSERGPTYNEQFF; j_gene: TRBJ2-1; len: 15; v_gene: TRBV10-2; abundance: once; d_gene: TRBD1
CDR3nt: TGTGCCAGCAGTGGTAGCGGGGACGGGGAGCTGTTTTTT; CDR3aa: CASSGSGDGELFF; j_gene: TRBJ2-2; len: 13; v_gene: TRBV2; abundance: once; d_gene: TRBD2
CDR3nt: TGTGCCAGCAGCCCCAGAGGAGGCGGCTTGGAGACCCAGTACTTC; CDR3aa: CASSPRGGGLETQYF; j_gene: TRBJ2-5; len: 15; v_gene: TRBV7-2; abundance: -; d_gene: -
CDR3nt: TGTGCCAGCGGGGACAGGTATAGCAATCAGCCCCAGCATTTT; CDR3aa: CASGDRYSNQPQHF; j_gene: TRBJ1-5; len: 14; v_gene: TRBV2; abundance: -; d_gene: TRBD1
CDR3nt: TGTGCCAGCAGCTTAACCGGGAGTCAGAATGAAAAACTGTTTTTT; CDR3aa: CASSLTGSQNEKLFF; j_gene: TRBJ1-4; len: 15; v_gene: TRBV7-9; abundance: -; d_gene: -
CDR3nt: TGTGCCAGCTCACCACTTCCGCGACAGGGGGCCTACGAGCAGTACTTC; CDR3aa: CASSPLPRQGAYEQYF; j_gene: TRBJ2-7; len: 16; v_gene: TRBV18; abundance: -; d_gene: TRBD1
CDR3nt: TGTGCTAGTGAGGGGTCCTCGCGGTCTGAAGCTTTCTTT; CDR3aa: CASEGSSRSEAFF; j_gene: TRBJ1-1; len: 13; v_gene: TRBV12-5; abundance: -; d_gene: -
CDR3nt: TGTGCCAGCAGCTCACCTGGGAGAGGGTACAATGAGCAGTTCTTC; CDR3aa: CASSSPGRGYNEQFF; j_gene: TRBJ2-1; len: 15; v_gene: TRBV5-6; abundance: few; d_gene: -
CDR3nt: TGTGCCAGCAGCCCGCCCGGGGTGGAGGGCACTGAAGCTTTCTTT; CDR3aa: CASSPPGVEGTEAFF; j_gene: TRBJ1-1; len: 15; v_gene: TRBV5-4; abundance: -; d_gene: -
CDR3nt: TGTGCCAGCTCACTGACAGGGATCAGCACAGATACGCAGTATTTT; CDR3aa: CASSLTGISTDTQYF; j_gene: TRBJ2-3; len: 15; v_gene: TRBV18; abundance: -; d_gene: TRBD1
CDR3nt: TGCGCCAGCAGCTTGGCCGGTCAGGGGGCCGATACGCAGTATTTT; CDR3aa: CASSLAGQGADTQYF; j_gene: TRBJ2-3; len: 15; v_gene: TRBV5-1; abundance: -; d_gene: TRBD1
CDR3nt: TGTGCCAGCTCACCCCTCGAGGGACGGTCCGGGGGTAACTATGGCTACACCTTC; CDR3aa: CASSPLEGRSGGNYGYTF; j_gene: TRBJ1-2; len: 18; v_gene: TRBV18; abundance: -; d_gene: -
CDR3nt: TGTGCCAGCAGTGATTTGAGACCTTGGGCTGAAAAACTGTTTTTT; CDR3aa: CASSDLRPWAEKLFF; j_gene: TRBJ1-4; len: 15; v_gene: TRBV2; abundance: -; d_gene: -
CDR3nt: TGCGCCAGCAGCCCTGGTGGTGCAGGGGGCGCGAATGCTGAAGCTTTCTTT; CDR3aa: CASSPGGAGGANAEAFF; j_gene: TRBJ1-1; len: 17; v_gene: TRBV5-1; abundance: -; d_gene: TRBD1
CDR3nt: TGTGCCAGCAGTTTACAGGGGCACTACGAGCAGTACTTC; CDR3aa: CASSLQGHYEQYF; j_gene: TRBJ2-7; len: 13; v_gene: TRBV27; abundance: -; d_gene: -
CDR3nt: TGTGCCAGCAGTTATATCGACAAAGGGAGCCTCCACTTT; CDR3aa: CASSYIDKGSLHF; j_gene: TRBJ1-6; len: 13; v_gene: TRBV6-5; abundance: -; d_gene: -
CDR3nt: TGTGCCAGCAGCGCCGGACAGCCGAGCTCCTATAATTCACCCCTCCACTTT; CDR3aa: CASSAGQPSSYNSPLHF; j_gene: TRBJ1-6; len: 17; v_gene: TRBV5-8; abundance: -; d_gene: -
CDR3nt: TGTGCCAGCAGTTACTCACAGGCGAACACCGGGGAGCTGTTTTTT; CDR3aa: CASSYSQANTGELFF; j_gene: TRBJ2-2; len: 15; v_gene: TRBV6-6; abundance: -; d_gene: -
CDR3nt: TGTGCCATCAGTGAGTCCGGGCGGACAGAGCCCTACGAGCAGTACTTC; CDR3aa: CAISESGRTEPYEQYF; j_gene: TRBJ2-7; len: 16; v_gene: TRBV10-3; abundance: -; d_gene: -
CDR3nt: TGTGCCAGCACCAAGGAGCGGGTCAATGGTTACGAGCAGTACTTC; CDR3aa: CASTKERVNGYEQYF; j_gene: TRBJ2-7; len: 15; v_gene: TRBV28; abundance: once; d_gene: -
CDR3nt: TGTGCCAGCAGTCCCAGACTAGCGGGAGGTGAGACCCAGTACTTC; CDR3aa: CASSPRLAGGETQYF; j_gene: TRBJ2-5; len: 15; v_gene: TRBV11-2; abundance: -; d_gene: TRBD2
CDR3nt: TGTTCCAGCAGCTTAGGCAGGCGGGGATCTTGGGGCATGAACACTGAAGCTTTCTTT; CDR3aa: CSSSLGRRGSWGMNTEAFF; j_gene: TRBJ1-1; len: 19; v_gene: TRBV7-9; abundance: -; d_gene: -
CDR3nt: TGTGCCAGCAGCTCACGCACACAGGGCTACGAGCAGTACTTC; CDR3aa: CASSSRTQGYEQYF; j_gene: TRBJ2-7; len: 14; v_gene: TRBV7-9; abundance: -; d_gene: -
CDR3nt: TGTGCCAGCAGTTCTCTAGGGGGACTAGCGGGCCAGCAGTTCTTC; CDR3aa: CASSSLGGLAGQQFF; j_gene: TRBJ2-1; len: 15; v_gene: TRBV6-5; abundance: -; d_gene: TRBD2
CDR3nt: TGTGCCAGCAGTTACCAAAGTCAGTACGAGCAGTACTTC; CDR3aa: CASSYQSQYEQYF; j_gene: TRBJ2-7; len: 13; v_gene: TRBV7-9; abundance: -; d_gene: -
CDR3nt: TGCAGCGTTGGTCTGGGGGCCCGAGGTATTCAGTACTTC; CDR3aa: CSVGLGARGIQYF; j_gene: TRBJ2-4; len: 13; v_gene: TRBV29-1; abundance: -; d_gene: -
CDR3nt: TGCGCCAGCAGCCTCCGGACTAGCGGGAGGGCCGAGCAGTACTTC; CDR3aa: CASSLRTSGRAEQYF; j_gene: TRBJ2-7; len: 15; v_gene: TRBV5-1; abundance: -; d_gene: TRBD2
CDR3nt: TGTGCCAGCACCCGGGACAGCCTCACAGATACGCAGTATTTT; CDR3aa: CASTRDSLTDTQYF; j_gene: TRBJ2-3; len: 14; v_gene: TRBV28; abundance: -; d_gene: TRBD1
CDR3nt: TGTGCTAGTGGTGCCGGGAGAACAGATACGCAGTATTTT; CDR3aa: CASGAGRTDTQYF; j_gene: TRBJ2-3; len: 13; v_gene: TRBV12-5; abundance: -; d_gene: -
CDR3nt: TGCGCCAGCAGTCTGCGGGGTGTCAGTTCCTACGAGCAGTACTTC; CDR3aa: CASSLRGVSSYEQYF; j_gene: TRBJ2-7; len: 15; v_gene: TRBV10-1; abundance: -; d_gene: -
CDR3nt: TGTGCCAGCAGTATGACTGACTACAATGAGCAGTTCTTC; CDR3aa: CASSMTDYNEQFF; j_gene: TRBJ2-1; len: 13; v_gene: TRBV6-5; abundance: -; d_gene: -
CDR3nt: TGCGCCAGCAGCCCGGGACAGGGTAACACTGAAGCTTTCTTT; CDR3aa: CASSPGQGNTEAFF; j_gene: TRBJ1-1; len: 14; v_gene: TRBV5-1; abundance: few; d_gene: TRBD1
CDR3nt: TGTGCCTGGAGAGCGGGAGGCACAGATACGCAGTATTTT; CDR3aa: CAWRAGGTDTQYF; j_gene: TRBJ2-3; len: 13; v_gene: TRBV30; abundance: -; d_gene: TRBD2
CDR3nt: TGCAGCGCCTACGGACTAGCGGGGGGCACAGATACGCAGTATTTT; CDR3aa: CSAYGLAGGTDTQYF; j_gene: TRBJ2-3; len: 15; v_gene: TRBV29-1; abundance: -; d_gene: TRBD2
CDR3nt: TGTGCCAGTAGTATAGCGGTCCTAGCGGGAGTCAATGAGCAGTTCTTC; CDR3aa: CASSIAVLAGVNEQFF; j_gene: TRBJ2-1; len: 16; v_gene: TRBV19; abundance: once; d_gene: TRBD2
CDR3nt: TGTGCCAGCAGCTCGGACAGGGGCCCCTATAATTCACCCCTCCACTTT; CDR3aa: CASSSDRGPYNSPLHF; j_gene: TRBJ1-6; len: 16; v_gene: TRBV7-9; abundance: -; d_gene: TRBD1
CDR3nt: TGCGCCAGCAGCTATGGACAGTCCGGGAACACTGAAGCTTTCTTT; CDR3aa: CASSYGQSGNTEAFF; j_gene: TRBJ1-1; len: 15; v_gene: TRBV5-1; abundance: few; d_gene: -
CDR3nt: TGTGCCAGCACCCCATCTAGCGGCAAATCCTACGAGCAGTACTTC; CDR3aa: CASTPSSGKSYEQYF; j_gene: TRBJ2-7; len: 15; v_gene: TRBV6-5; abundance: -; d_gene: TRBD2
CDR3nt: TGTGCCAGCAGCGAGGGGGGGACCCAGCCCCAGCATTTT; CDR3aa: CASSEGGTQPQHF; j_gene: TRBJ1-5; len: 13; v_gene: TRBV2; abundance: -; d_gene: -
CDR3nt: TGTGCCAGCAGTTACAGCCAGGGGGTAAATTCACCCCTCCACTTT; CDR3aa: CASSYSQGVNSPLHF; j_gene: TRBJ1-6; len: 15; v_gene: TRBV6-5; abundance: -; d_gene: TRBD1
CDR3nt: TGTGCCAGCAGCGCTCCCGGGACAGGGGTAAACACTGAAGCTTTCTTT; CDR3aa: CASSAPGTGVNTEAFF; j_gene: TRBJ1-1; len: 16; v_gene: TRBV14; abundance: -; d_gene: TRBD1
CDR3nt: TGTGCCAGCAGCCTAGGACTAGCCTACGAGCAGTACTTC; CDR3aa: CASSLGLAYEQYF; j_gene: TRBJ2-7; len: 13; v_gene: TRBV6-5; abundance: few; d_gene: TRBD2
CDR3nt: TGTGCCAGCAGTGACCGGGACACCACCTACAATGAGCAGTTCTTC; CDR3aa: CASSDRDTTYNEQFF; j_gene: TRBJ2-1; len: 15; v_gene: TRBV27; abundance: -; d_gene: -
CDR3nt: TGTGCCAGCAGTTGGGGGGGCACCGGGGAGCTGTTTTTT; CDR3aa: CASSWGGTGELFF; j_gene: TRBJ2-2; len: 13; v_gene: TRBV28; abundance: -; d_gene: TRBD2
CDR3nt: TGTGCCAGCAGTCTAGCTCCGAAGGGTGGCTACACCTTC; CDR3aa: CASSLAPKGGYTF; j_gene: TRBJ1-2; len: 13; v_gene: TRBV7-9; abundance: -; d_gene: -
CDR3nt: TGCAGCGTTGAAGATGGACTAGCGAGCTCCTACGAGCAGTACTTC; CDR3aa: CSVEDGLASSYEQYF; j_gene: TRBJ2-7; len: 15; v_gene: TRBV29-1; abundance: -; d_gene: TRBD2
CDR3nt: TGTGCCAGCAGCTTAGAGGGACAGAACCTTTTCACGAACACTGAAGCTTTCTTT; CDR3aa: CASSLEGQNLFTNTEAFF; j_gene: TRBJ1-1; len: 18; v_gene: TRBV7-2; abundance: -; d_gene: TRBD1
CDR3nt: TGTGCCAGCAGTTACTCGGGGGGGCGCGGGAACACTGAAGCTTTCTTT; CDR3aa: CASSYSGGRGNTEAFF; j_gene: TRBJ1-1; len: 16; v_gene: TRBV6-5; abundance: -; d_gene: -
CDR3nt: TGTTCCAGCAGCTTTTCCAGGCCTCCGAGCACCGGGGAGCTGTTTTTT; CDR3aa: CSSSFSRPPSTGELFF; j_gene: TRBJ2-2; len: 16; v_gene: TRBV7-9; abundance: once; d_gene: -
CDR3nt: TGTGCCAGTAGCCCAGGGGCCAGTTACCGCAGGGGCAATCAGCCCCAGCATTTT; CDR3aa: CASSPGASYRRGNQPQHF; j_gene: TRBJ1-5; len: 18; v_gene: TRBV19; abundance: few; d_gene: -
CDR3nt: TGTGCCAGCAGTCGCAACAGCTACAACACCGGGGAGCTGTTTTTT; CDR3aa: CASSRNSYNTGELFF; j_gene: TRBJ2-2; len: 15; v_gene: TRBV28; abundance: -; d_gene: -